This TCR beta chain came from a study of T cells in Graves' hyperthyroidism and ophthalmopathy. The TCR beta CDR3 regions underwent amplification using RNA transcripts as the source. HTBI primers were the set used in a first-round RT-PCR of the TCR CDR3. MiXCR, run by TCRdb on the multiplex PCR reads, gives a single entry per CDR3 protein. In the table there are 550,000 to 850,000 distinct CDR3 sequences, about 17% of which are singletons. This clonotype has at least ten counts. This TCR derives from a woman aged 50 to 65 with Graves' hyperthyroidism that later progressed to Graves' ophthalmopathy. The sequenced material came from blood.

This chain's CDR3 is CASSVDRRREQFF. In nucleotides, the CDR3 is TGTGCCAGCAGCGTCGACAGGCGACGGGAGCAGTTCTTC. The chain is built from TRBV7-2 and TRBJ2-1; a weak D match, TRBD1 (6 bases). CDR3 length equals 13 residues. Germline V lookup: CDR1 SGHTA, CDR2 FQGNSA. V was cut by 5 bases and J by 10 bases, with 15 bases left in between.